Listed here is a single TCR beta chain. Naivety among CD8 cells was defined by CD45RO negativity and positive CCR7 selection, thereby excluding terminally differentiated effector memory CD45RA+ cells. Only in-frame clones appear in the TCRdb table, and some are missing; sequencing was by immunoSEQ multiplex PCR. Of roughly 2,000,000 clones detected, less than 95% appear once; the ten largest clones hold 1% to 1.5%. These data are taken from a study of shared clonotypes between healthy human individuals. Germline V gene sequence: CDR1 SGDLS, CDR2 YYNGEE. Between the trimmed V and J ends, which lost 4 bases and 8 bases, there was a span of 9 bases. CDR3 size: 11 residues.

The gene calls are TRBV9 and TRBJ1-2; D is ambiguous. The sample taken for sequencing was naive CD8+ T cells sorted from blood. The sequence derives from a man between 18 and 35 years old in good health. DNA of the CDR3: TGTGCCAGCAGCACCCAAGACGGCTACACCTTC. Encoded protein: CASSTQDGYTF.